This T cell receptor (beta chain) is from a study of blood T cell repertoires in COVID-19. Study-wide background: T cells, B-cell-depleted T cells, or PBMCs provided the cDNA or gDNA that served as material.

CDR1 MNHEY and CDR2 SVGAGI come from the germline V gene. There are 13 residues in the CDR3. Trimming cost V 5 bases and J 4 bases, with 12 bases left between them. In the original analysis: From reference gene primer amplification, estimates of nucleated cell counts were derived. The method was immunoSEQ multiplex PCR; TCRdb's version includes in-frame clones alone and lacks a portion of them. The V and J calls and the clone size are those of that table, but D and trimming were determined from the DNA. The table records more than 95,000 clones, under 80% of them present only once. The receptor comes from an older woman with acute or convalescent COVID-19. The V and J genes are TRBV6-5 and TRBJ2-7, with D tentatively TRBD2 (6 bases). The source material was peripheral blood. The CDR3 protein is CASSQGGFYEQYF. The CDR3 DNA sequence: TGTGCCAGCAGTCAGGGAGGTTTTTACGAGCAGTACTTC.